The subject of this entry is one T cell receptor beta chain. The antigen is not known. The data were produced by immunoSEQ multiplex PCR, yet TCRdb's version contains in-frame clones alone and is incomplete. The profile shows about 7,200 clones, 60% to 80% of them singletons. The germline V gene has CDR1 LNHNV and CDR2 YYDKDF (reference sequence). V was shortened by 5 bases and J by 3 bases, with 8 bases between the two germline ends. The CDR3 is made up of 13 amino acids. The data were obtained in a study of CD4+ T cells in melanoma. Study-wide findings and caveats: Reportedly, melanoma neoantigen-specific CD4+ T cells showed varied differentiation states. A reported correlation linked neoantigen-specific CD4+ T cells to CD8+, macrophage and B cell function.

The chain recombines TRBV15 with TRBJ1-5, with D unresolved. This receptor was taken from a human donor with melanoma. What was sequenced was cells from a culture (not recorded whether cultured in vitro). In DNA, the CDR3 is TGTGCCACCAGCGGCCTGATCAATCAGCCCCAGCATTTT. It translates to CATSGLINQPQHF.